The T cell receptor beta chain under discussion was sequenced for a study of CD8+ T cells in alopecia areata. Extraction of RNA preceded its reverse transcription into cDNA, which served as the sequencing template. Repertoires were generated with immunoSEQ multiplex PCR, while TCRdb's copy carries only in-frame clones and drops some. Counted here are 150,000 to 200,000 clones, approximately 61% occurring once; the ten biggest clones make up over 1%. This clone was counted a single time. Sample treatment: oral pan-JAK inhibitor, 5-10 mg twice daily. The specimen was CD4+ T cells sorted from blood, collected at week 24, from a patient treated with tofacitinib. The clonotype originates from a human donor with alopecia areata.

Written as DNA, the CDR3 is TGCAGTGCTTTGCTGAGCAATGAGCAGTTCTTC. Residues: CSALLSNEQFF. The chain joins TRBV20-1 to TRBJ2-1; no definite D call. Deletions cut 5 bases from V and 6 bases from J, with 8 bases between. The length of the CDR3 is 11 residues. The germline CDR1 and CDR2 sequences are DFQATT and SNEGSKA (reference sequence).